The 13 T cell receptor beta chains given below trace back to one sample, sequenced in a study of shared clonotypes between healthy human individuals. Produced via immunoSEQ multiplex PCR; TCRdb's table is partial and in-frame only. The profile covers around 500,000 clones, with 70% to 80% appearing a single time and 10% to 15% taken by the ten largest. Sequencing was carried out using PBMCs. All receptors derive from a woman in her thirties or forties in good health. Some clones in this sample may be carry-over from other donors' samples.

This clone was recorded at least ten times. CDR3 sequence: CASSFALAGGYNEQFF. The CDR3 nucleotides are TGTGCCAGCAGTTTTGCACTAGCGGGAGGATACAATGAGCAGTTCTTC. This chain connects TRBV28 to TRBJ2-1; 12 bases are shared with TRBD2. From germline, CDR1 is MDHEN and CDR2 SYDVKM. The length of the CDR3 is 16 residues. Trimming at V came to 3 bases and at J to 4 bases, leaving 4 bases not matched to a gene.

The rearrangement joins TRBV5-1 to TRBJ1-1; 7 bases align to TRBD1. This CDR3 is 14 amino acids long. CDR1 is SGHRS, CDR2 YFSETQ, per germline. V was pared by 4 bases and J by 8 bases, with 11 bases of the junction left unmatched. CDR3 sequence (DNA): TGCGCCAGCAGCACGACAGGGCCCATCGGGGAAGCTTTCTTT. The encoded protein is CASSTTGPIGEAFF.

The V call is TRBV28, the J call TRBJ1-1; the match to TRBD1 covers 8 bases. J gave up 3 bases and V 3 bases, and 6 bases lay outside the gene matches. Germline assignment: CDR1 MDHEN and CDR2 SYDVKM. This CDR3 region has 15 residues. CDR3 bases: TGTGCCAGCAGTTTCCCCCGGACAGGGCACACTGAAGCTTTCTTT. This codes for CASSFPRTGHTEAFF.

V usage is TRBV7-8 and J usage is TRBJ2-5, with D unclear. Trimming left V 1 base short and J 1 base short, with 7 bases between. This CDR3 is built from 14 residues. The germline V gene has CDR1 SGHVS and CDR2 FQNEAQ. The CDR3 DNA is TGTGCCAGCAGCTTAGGGGTCCGCCAAGAGACCCAGTACTTC. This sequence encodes CASSLGVRQETQYF. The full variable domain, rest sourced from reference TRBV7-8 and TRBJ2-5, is GAGVSQSPRYKVAKRGQDVALRCDPISGHVSLFWYQQALGQGPEFLTYFQNEAQLDKSGLPSDRFFAERPEGSVSTLKIQRTQQEDSAVYLCASSLGVRQETQYFGPGTRLLVL.

This chain's CDR3 is CASTHNPRDLTDRTGELFF. The CDR3 DNA follows: TGTGCCAGCACCCATAATCCCCGGGACTTAACAGACCGCACCGGGGAGCTGTTTTTT. The chain employs TRBV27 and TRBJ2-2, with TRBD2 as a possible D gene (6 bases). The CDR3 runs to 19 residues. The V end lost 7 bases, the J end lost 4 bases, and 28 bases lay between the germline ends. Germline values: CDR1 MNHEY, CDR2 SMNVEV (reference sequence).

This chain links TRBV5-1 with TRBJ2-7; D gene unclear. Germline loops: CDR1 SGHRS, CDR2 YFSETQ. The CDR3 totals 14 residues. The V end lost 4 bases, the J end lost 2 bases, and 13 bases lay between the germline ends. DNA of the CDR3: TGCGCCAGCAGCCCTTTGACTGGGACCTACGAGCAGTACTTC. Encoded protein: CASSPLTGTYEQYF.

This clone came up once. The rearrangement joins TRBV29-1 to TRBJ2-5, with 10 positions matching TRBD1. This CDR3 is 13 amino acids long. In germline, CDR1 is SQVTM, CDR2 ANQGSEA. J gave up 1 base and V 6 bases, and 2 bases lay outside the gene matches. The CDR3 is CSVRTGGQETQYF. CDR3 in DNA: TGCAGCGTAAGGACAGGGGGCCAAGAGACCCAGTACTTC.

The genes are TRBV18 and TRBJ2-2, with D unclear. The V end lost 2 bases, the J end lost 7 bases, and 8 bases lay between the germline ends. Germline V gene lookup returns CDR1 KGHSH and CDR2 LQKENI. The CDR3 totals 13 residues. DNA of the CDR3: TGTGCCAGCTCACCAAAAGGGATCGGGGAGCTGTTTTTT. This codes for CASSPKGIGELFF.

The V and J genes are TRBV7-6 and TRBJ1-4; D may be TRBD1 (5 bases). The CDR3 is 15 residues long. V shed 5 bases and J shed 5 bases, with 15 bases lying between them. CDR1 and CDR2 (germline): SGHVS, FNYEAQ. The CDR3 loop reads CASSPNGGRNEKLFF. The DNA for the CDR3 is TGTGCCAGCAGCCCCAATGGGGGTAGGAATGAAAAACTGTTTTTT.

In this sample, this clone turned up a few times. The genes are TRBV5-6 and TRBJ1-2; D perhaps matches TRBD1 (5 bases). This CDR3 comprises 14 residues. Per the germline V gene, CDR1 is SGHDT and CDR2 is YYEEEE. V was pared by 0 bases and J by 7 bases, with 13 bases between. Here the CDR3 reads CASSLGGFPGGYTF. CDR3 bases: TGTGCCAGCAGCTTGGGGGGGTTCCCCGGTGGCTACACCTTC.

CDR3: CSVDGTGSYEQYF. DNA for the CDR3: TGCAGCGTTGATGGGACAGGCTCCTACGAGCAGTACTTC. This sequence joins TRBV29-1 and TRBJ2-7, with 8 positions matching TRBD1. The CDR3 is 13 residues long. J gave up 0 bases and V 3 bases, and 1 base lay outside the gene matches. Germline loops: CDR1 SQVTM, CDR2 ANQGSEA.

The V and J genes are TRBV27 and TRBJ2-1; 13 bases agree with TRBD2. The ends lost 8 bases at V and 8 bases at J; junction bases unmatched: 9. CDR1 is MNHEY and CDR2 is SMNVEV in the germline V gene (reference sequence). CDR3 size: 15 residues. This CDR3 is CASGVGTSGKDEQFF. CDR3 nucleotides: TGTGCCAGCGGAGTGGGGACTAGCGGGAAGGATGAGCAGTTCTTC.

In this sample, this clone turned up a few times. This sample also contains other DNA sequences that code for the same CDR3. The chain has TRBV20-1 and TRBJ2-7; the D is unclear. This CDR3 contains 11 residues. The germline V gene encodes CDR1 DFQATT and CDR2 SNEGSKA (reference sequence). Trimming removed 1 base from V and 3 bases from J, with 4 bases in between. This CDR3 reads CSARVVYEQYF. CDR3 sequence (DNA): TGCAGTGCTAGAGTTGTCTACGAGCAGTACTTC.